This entry features one T cell receptor beta chain sequence. What it recognizes is unknown. Data came from immunoSEQ multiplex PCR; TCRdb stores just in-frame clones and leaves some out. The data show hundreds of thousands of clones, about nine tenths seen once. V trimming: 1 base; J trimming: 4 bases; junction bases outside the gene matches: 13. CDR1 is SGHRS, CDR2 YFSETQ, per germline. This CDR3 has 19 residues. The donors were part of the 120-subject validation cohort, which stood apart from the approximately 670-subject first cohort. The data were taken from a study of cytomegalovirus exposure and HLA in healthy donors. General study results and limits: Cytomegalovirus-associated status was assigned to around 160 TCR beta chains. For cytomegalovirus status, the classifier reportedly gave diagnoses with high specificity and sensitivity.

This receptor was taken from a woman aged 30 to 39 in good health and CMV-seronegative. Sequences were obtained from PBMCs. This rearrangement joins TRBV5-1 to TRBJ2-2; 10 positions agree with TRBD2. The CDR3 sequence: CASSLLGTLAGEVTGELFF. CDR3 sequence (DNA): TGCGCCAGCAGCTTGTTGGGGACTCTAGCGGGAGAGGTCACCGGGGAGCTGTTTTTT.